What follows is one T cell receptor (beta chain) and its context. The entry originates in a study of blood T cell repertoires in COVID-19. Study-wide background: The cDNA or gDNA used as material had been derived from T cells, B-cell-depleted T cells, or PBMCs.

Original processing notes: Amplification with reference gene primers provided the estimates of nucleated cell counts. Measured with immunoSEQ multiplex PCR; TCRdb has only the in-frame clones, and not every one. V, J and clone size are those of that table, while D and trimming were read from the DNA. This table has 300,000 or so clones, 65% to 85% appearing once. Germline V gene sequence: CDR1 SGHRS, CDR2 YFSETQ. The CDR3 has 12 residues. The ends lost 5 bases at V and 7 bases at J; junction bases unmatched: 3. V is TRBV5-1 and J is TRBJ2-1; 7 bases fit TRBD2. The receptor was derived from a woman aged 45 to 65 with acute or convalescent COVID-19. Source material: peripheral blood. The CDR3 reads CASRRESNEQFF. The CDR3 DNA follows: TGCGCCAGCAGGCGGGAGTCAAATGAGCAGTTCTTC.